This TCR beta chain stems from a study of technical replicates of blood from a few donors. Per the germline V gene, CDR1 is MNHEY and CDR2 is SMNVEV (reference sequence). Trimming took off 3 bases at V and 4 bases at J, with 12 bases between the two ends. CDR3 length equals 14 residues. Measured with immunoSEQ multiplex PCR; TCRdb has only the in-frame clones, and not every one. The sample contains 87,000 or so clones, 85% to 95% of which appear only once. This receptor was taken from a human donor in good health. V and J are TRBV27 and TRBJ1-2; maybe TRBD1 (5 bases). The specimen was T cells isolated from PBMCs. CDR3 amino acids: CASSFGGGVYGYTF. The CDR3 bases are TGTGCCAGCAGTTTCGGGGGTGGGGTCTATGGCTACACCTTC.